This record concerns one T cell receptor (beta chain) sequence. Which antigen it targets is not known. No much larger clone exists at a distance of one base, and base qualities are not known. Per the publication, the treatment or condition label means: in vitro stimulation with specific CMV peptide epitopes to enrich CMV-specific T cells. Reads for this sample came from an Illumina HiSeq 1500. The raw public data were reprocessed by TCRdb itself: fastp quality trimming at Q25, MiXCR clonotype calling, in-frame beta chains only. Merged by CDR3 protein, the rows form single entries marked with the most common genes and DNA. In all, the sample holds about 570,000 distinct CDR3 sequences, and just under 40% of those were seen once. The top ten constitute 40% to 60% of the sample. These data come from a study of T cell repertoires in cytomegalovirus infection (dated by TCRdb to the late 2010s). Background on the whole study: The peptide stimulations were aimed at well-studied HLA-B-restricted epitopes as well as recently identified HLA-C-restricted CMV epitopes, whose presentation resists viral immunomodulation. The HLA type of each donor mattered for the analysis, because public TCR beta signatures pointed to carriage of CMV infection along with the matching HLA type. Results the study describes overall, beyond this receptor: In both this cohort and an independent roughly 400-donor cohort, the cumulative frequency of public TCR beta family members distinguished carriers of CMV infection plus the relevant HLA type. The ex vivo response was dominated by HLA-C-restricted CMV-specific TCR beta clonotypes, which also provided the single most frequent clonotype in two of eight donors.

The source of this sequence is a human donor in good health (CMV status not recorded). Some clones in this sample may be carry-over from other donors' samples. This sample comprised cultured PBMCs, obtained from culture after CMV antigen stimulation.

The CDR3 here reads CASSLDDRGNQPQHF. DNA sequence: TGTGCCAGCAGCTTAGACGACAGGGGGAATCAGCCCCAGCATTTT. Rearrangement joined TRBV7-6 to TRBJ1-5; 9 bases in between match TRBD1. CDR1 and CDR2 were assigned from the germline V gene as SGHVS and FNYEAQ. The germline V end is reduced by 1 base and the J end by 4 bases; junction bases left unmatched: 2. Taken from cysteine to phenylalanine, the CDR3 has 15 residues. Kept here is only the CDR3 DNA, which spans 45 bases and is read in frame from base 1.